This T cell receptor (beta chain) is drawn from a study of blood T cell repertoires in COVID-19. About the research overall: Sites across the United States, Italy and Spain contributed samples from acute and convalescent COVID-19. Nucleic acid was either cDNA or gDNA, and it came from T cells, B-cell-depleted T cells, or PBMCs.

As processed by the authors: Counts of nucleated cells, estimated from reference gene primer amplification, were obtained. Sequenced by immunoSEQ multiplex PCR; TCRdb stores in-frame clones only, minus some. That table supplies the V and J calls and clone size; D and trimming were determined from the DNA. The data show about 140,000 clones, with around nine tenths seen just once and more than 9% held by the top ten. Germline CDR1 and CDR2: LNHDA and SQIVND (reference sequence). The V end was cut by 4 bases, the J end by 0 bases, with 13 bases between. This CDR3 contains 16 residues. The chain couples TRBV19 to TRBJ1-3; D is perhaps TRBD1 (6 bases). The sample was peripheral blood. The sequence came from a man in his 60s with active or convalescent COVID-19. The CDR3: CASSRKLRGSGNTIYF. CDR3 coding DNA: TGTGCCAGTAGTAGAAAACTCAGGGGCTCTGGAAACACCATATATTTT.